Described below is a single T cell receptor beta chain sequence and its context. What it binds is not known. Other nucleotide sequences in the sample specify the same CDR3. This sample stems from a study of T cells in narcolepsy. Repertoires were generated with immunoSEQ multiplex PCR, while TCRdb's copy carries only in-frame clones and drops some. The table has approximately 25,000 clones, 81% seen once. Study-wide results and caveats: Reportedly, autoreactive clonotypes were serially detected in patients' blood but not controls'.

After removal of 0 bases from V and 8 bases from J, the junction contained 6 bases not matched to a gene. Germline V gene sequence: CDR1 SGHRS, CDR2 YFSETQ. This CDR3 region has 14 residues. The sequencing input was memory (CD45RA-) CD4+ T cells from blood. The chain employs TRBV5-1 and TRBJ1-2; 8 bases fit TRBD1. This clonotype was obtained from a human donor in good health. The CDR3 region is CASSLAGTGGGYTF. CDR3 bases: TGCGCCAGCAGCTTGGCCGGGACAGGAGGCGGCTACACCTTC.